This TCR beta chain was identified in a study of blood T cell repertoires in COVID-19. Study-wide context: Collection of acute and convalescent COVID-19 samples took place in the United States, Italy and Spain. PBMCs, B-cell-depleted T cells, or T cells were the source of the cDNA or gDNA that made up the material.

Germline assignment: CDR1 SGHAT and CDR2 FQNNGV. The CDR3 totals 16 residues. V was cut by 1 base and J by 1 base, with 13 bases left in between. This clone was counted once. In the original processing: Nucleated cell counts were estimated from reference gene primer amplification. Assay used: immunoSEQ multiplex PCR; TCRdb lists only in-frame clones, some missing. That table furnishes V, J and clone size, whereas the DNA furnished D and trimming. The repertoire includes tens of thousands of clones, around 88% of them detected once, and 6% to 7.5% sits in the top ten. This TCR derives from a woman aged 80 or over with acute or convalescent COVID-19. This chain connects TRBV11-2 to TRBJ2-5; the D is unclear. Sequencing input: peripheral blood. CDR3 in amino acids: CASSLGPSGSQETQYF. Here the CDR3 DNA reads TGTGCCAGCAGCTTAGGGCCATCAGGCAGCCAAGAGACCCAGTACTTC.